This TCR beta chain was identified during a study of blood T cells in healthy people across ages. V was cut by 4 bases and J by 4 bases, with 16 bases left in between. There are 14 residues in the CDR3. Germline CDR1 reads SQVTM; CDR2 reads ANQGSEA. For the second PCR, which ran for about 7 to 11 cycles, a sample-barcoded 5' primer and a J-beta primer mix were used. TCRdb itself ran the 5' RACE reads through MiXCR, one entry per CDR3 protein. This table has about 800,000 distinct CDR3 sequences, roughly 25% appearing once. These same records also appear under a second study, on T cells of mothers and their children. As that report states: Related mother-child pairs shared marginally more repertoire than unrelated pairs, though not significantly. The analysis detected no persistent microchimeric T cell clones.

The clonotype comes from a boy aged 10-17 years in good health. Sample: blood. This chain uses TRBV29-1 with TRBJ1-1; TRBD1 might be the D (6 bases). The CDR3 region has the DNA TGCAGCGTTGGTCCCGTGGGGGCTCCCACTGAAGCTTTCTTT. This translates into CSVGPVGAPTEAFF.